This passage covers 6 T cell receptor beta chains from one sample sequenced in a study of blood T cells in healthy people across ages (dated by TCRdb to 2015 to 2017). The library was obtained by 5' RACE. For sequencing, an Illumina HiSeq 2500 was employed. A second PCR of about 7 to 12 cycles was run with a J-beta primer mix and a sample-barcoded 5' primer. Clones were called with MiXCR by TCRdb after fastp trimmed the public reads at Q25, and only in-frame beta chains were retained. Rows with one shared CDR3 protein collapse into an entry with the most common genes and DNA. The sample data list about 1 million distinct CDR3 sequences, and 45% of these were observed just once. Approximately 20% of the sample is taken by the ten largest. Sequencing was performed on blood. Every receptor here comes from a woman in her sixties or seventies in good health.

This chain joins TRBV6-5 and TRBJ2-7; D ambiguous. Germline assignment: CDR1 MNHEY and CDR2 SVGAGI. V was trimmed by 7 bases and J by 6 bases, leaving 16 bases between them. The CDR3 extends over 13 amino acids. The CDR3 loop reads CASTQGRTTEQYF. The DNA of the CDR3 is TGTGCCAGCACACAAGGAAGAACCACCGAGCAGTACTTC.

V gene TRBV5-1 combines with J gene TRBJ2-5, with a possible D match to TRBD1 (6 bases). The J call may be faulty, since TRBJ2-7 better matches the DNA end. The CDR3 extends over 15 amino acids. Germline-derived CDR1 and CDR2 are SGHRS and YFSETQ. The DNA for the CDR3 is TGCGCCAGCAGCCCCATAGGGGGAAACACCTACGAGCAGTACTTC. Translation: CASSPIGGNTYEQYF.

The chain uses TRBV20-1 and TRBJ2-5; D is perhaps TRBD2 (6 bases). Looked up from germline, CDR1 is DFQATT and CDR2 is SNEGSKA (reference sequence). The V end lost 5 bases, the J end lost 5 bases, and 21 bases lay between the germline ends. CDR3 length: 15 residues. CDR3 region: CSASPNGGIAETQYF. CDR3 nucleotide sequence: TGCAGTGCTTCCCCGAATGGCGGGATTGCGGAGACCCAGTACTTC.

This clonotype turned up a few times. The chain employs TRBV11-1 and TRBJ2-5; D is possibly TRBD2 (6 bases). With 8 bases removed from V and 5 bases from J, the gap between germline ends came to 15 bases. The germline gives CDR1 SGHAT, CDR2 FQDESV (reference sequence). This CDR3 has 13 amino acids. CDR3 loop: CASHIDGGETQYF. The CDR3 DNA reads TGTGCCAGCCACATCGACGGAGGGGAGACCCAGTACTTC.

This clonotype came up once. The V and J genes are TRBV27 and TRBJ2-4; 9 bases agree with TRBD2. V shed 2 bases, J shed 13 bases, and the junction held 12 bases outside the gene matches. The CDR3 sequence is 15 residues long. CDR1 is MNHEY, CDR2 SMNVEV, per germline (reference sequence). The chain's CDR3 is CASSLTASGNPGQYF. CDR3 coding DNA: TGTGCCAGCAGTTTAACGGCTAGCGGGAACCCGGGGCAGTACTTC.

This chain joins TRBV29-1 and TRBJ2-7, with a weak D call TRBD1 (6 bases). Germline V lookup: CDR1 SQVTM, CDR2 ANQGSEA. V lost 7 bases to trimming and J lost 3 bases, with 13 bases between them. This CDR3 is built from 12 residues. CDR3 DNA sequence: TGCAGCGCTGCGATAGGGGGCTACGAGCAGTACTTC. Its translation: CSAAIGGYEQYF.